This record concerns one T cell receptor beta chain sequence. Its antigen remains unidentified. Sorted out of PBMCs were CD4+ T cells and CD8+ T cells. The sample belongs to a study of CD8+ T cells in alopecia areata. Study-wide results and limits: Compared with mice, patients displayed less clear TCR sharing, possibly for HLA-related reasons.

It was cDNA, reverse transcribed from extracted RNA, that served as the sequencing template. Assay used: immunoSEQ multiplex PCR; TCRdb lists only in-frame clones, some missing. The sample has 150,000 to 160,000 clones; around half are singletons. This CDR3 has 16 residues. Germline CDR1 SGHAT, CDR2 FQNNGV. Deletions cut 2 bases from V and 5 bases from J, with 16 bases between. The material sequenced was CD8+ T cells sorted from blood, taken at week 0. The chain joins TRBV11-2 to TRBJ2-1, with a tentative D call TRBD2 (5 bases). This clonotype was sampled from a human donor with alopecia areata. The CDR3 DNA reads TGTGCCAGCAGCTTAACAAGTGGGCGGGTGCACAATGAGCAGTTCTTC. It specifies CASSLTSGRVHNEQFF.